A single sample is the source of the 8 T cell receptor beta chains below, sequenced in a study of long-term antiretroviral therapy in people with HIV. The libraries were made with immunoSEQ v3.0 at survey level. Measured with immunoSEQ multiplex PCR; TCRdb has only the in-frame clones, and not every one. The data hold 30,000 or so clones, with 93% observed a single time. Sequencing was performed on unsorted PBMCs, taken 6.2 years after starting antiretroviral therapy. These receptors were taken from a man aged 35 to 55 with HIV.

The chain has TRBV11-2 and TRBJ2-2; the match to TRBD1 covers 12 bases. The CDR3 has 15 residues. The V gene's germline CDR1 is SGHAT and CDR2 FQNNGV. The junction had 5 bases not matched to a gene; V was cut back by 6 bases and J by 6 bases. For the CDR3, the DNA is TGTGCCAGCAGTCCCGGGACAGGGGGCGCCGGGGAGCTGTTTTTT. Translated, it gives CASSPGTGGAGELFF.

The V call is TRBV19, the J call TRBJ2-7; TRBD2 aligns across 7 bases. Germline V CDR1 and CDR2: LNHDA, SQIVND (reference sequence). Germline trimming cut 3 bases from V and 2 bases from J; bases unmatched to any gene: 4. The CDR3 extends over 14 amino acids. CDR3 nucleotides: TGTGCCAGTAGTATGGGACGGGGGGCCTACGAGCAGTACTTC. It encodes CASSMGRGAYEQYF.

The chain employs TRBV9 and TRBJ2-1; TRBD2 matches at 8 bases. The CDR3 runs to 15 residues. CDR1 and CDR2 from the germline V gene are SGDLS and YYNGEE. The trim removed 3 bases at V and 4 bases at J, leaving 6 bases unmatched. The CDR3 protein is CASSELAGLYNEQFF. The CDR3 nucleotides are TGTGCCAGCAGCGAGCTAGCGGGTTTATACAATGAGCAGTTCTTC.

The chain recombines TRBV5-1 with TRBJ2-1; TRBD1 matches 9 bases. The CDR3 loop spans 14 amino acids. The ends lost 5 bases at V and 7 bases at J; junction bases unmatched: 7. Germline lookup yields CDR1 SGHRS and CDR2 YFSETQ. This chain's CDR3 is CASSLGQGRNEQFF. Here the CDR3 DNA reads TGCGCCAGCAGTTTAGGACAGGGGAGGAATGAGCAGTTCTTC.

The chain employs TRBV16 and TRBJ1-3; D perhaps matches TRBD1 (5 bases). The V end was cut by 1 base, the J end by 0 bases, with 13 bases between. The CDR3 covers 17 residues. CDR1 is KGHSY, CDR2 FQNENV, per germline. In DNA form, the CDR3 reads TGTGCCAGCAGCCAATTCGGTGGGGGAAGCTCTGGAAACACCATATATTTT. Protein sequence: CASSQFGGGSSGNTIYF.

The V gene is TRBV19, the J gene TRBJ1-5; no definite D call. Germline V gene sequence: CDR1 LNHDA, CDR2 SQIVND (reference sequence). The V end was cut by 5 bases, the J end by 5 bases, with 16 bases between. This CDR3 has 15 residues. The CDR3 bases are TGTGCCAGTAGTGCCGGGGATCCATTAGATCAGCCCCAGCATTTT. Amino acids: CASSAGDPLDQPQHF.

This clone was seen a handful of times. The CDR3 coding sequence is TGTGCCAGCAGGTTAACGGGGGGGAACCACGAGCAGTACTTC. The encoded protein is CASRLTGGNHEQYF. The chain joins TRBV11-2 to TRBJ2-7; TRBD2 matches at 8 bases. Germline V gene lookup returns CDR1 SGHAT and CDR2 FQNNGV. J was trimmed by 5 bases and V by 6 bases; bases with no gene match: 9. The CDR3 extends over 14 amino acids.

The V gene is TRBV21-1, the J gene TRBJ1-6. TRBV21-1 is an annotated pseudogene. The CDR3 totals 18 residues. CDR3 protein: CASSPRRRGWAYNSPLHF. The CDR3 DNA sequence: TGTGCCAGCAGCCCCCGACGCCGGGGATGGGCCTATAATTCACCCCTCCACTTT.